This T cell receptor (beta chain) was identified in a study of T cells in Graves' hyperthyroidism and ophthalmopathy. This clonotype was picked up many times. The germline V and J ends were trimmed by 4 bases and 8 bases, with 14 bases remaining between them. Germline V lookup: CDR1 SNHLY, CDR2 FYNNEI. The CDR3 is 13 residues long. Using more than 7.5 ml of fresh peripheral blood, PBMCs were prepared. There were TCR beta CDR3 regions amplified from RNA transcripts. During a first-round RT-PCR of the TCR CDR3, the HTBI primer set was used. Each CDR3 protein is one row after TCRdb ran MiXCR on the multiplex PCR reads. In the table there are hundreds of thousands of distinct CDR3 sequences, 13% to 15% of which are singletons.

This sequence joins TRBV2 and TRBJ1-2, with D unresolved. This receptor was taken from a woman in her fifties or sixties with Graves' ophthalmopathy. Material: blood. CDR3 in amino acids: CASSVEMLVGYTF. As DNA, the CDR3 is TGTGCCAGCAGTGTCGAGATGCTCGTGGGCTACACCTTC.